This T cell receptor (beta chain) stems from a study of T cell responses to AZD1222 COVID-19 vaccine. Concerning this clone: As yet, its antigen is unknown.

Sequencing used immunoSEQ multiplex PCR; TCRdb keeps in-frame clones, though not all of them. The table lists about 76,000 clones, about 88% of them singletons. Study-wide findings and caveats: Reports indicate that nearly half of spike-specific TCRs are directed at unmutated variant regions. Donors were chiefly white British, with a greater number of females, and clonal diversity was perhaps underestimated.

V gave up 1 base and J gave up 10 bases, with 5 bases separating them. Germline V lookup: CDR1 SEHNR, CDR2 FQNEAQ (reference sequence). The CDR3 covers 12 residues. This rearrangement joins TRBV7-9 to TRBJ1-6; no clear D. This clonotype was obtained from an adult in good health. The specimen was peripheral blood, collected on day 0 of AZD1222 vaccination. The CDR3 DNA sequence: TGTGCCAGCAGCTTAGAAGGCTCACCCCTCCACTTT. Its protein is CASSLEGSPLHF.